Following are 3 T cell receptor beta chains from one sample sequenced in a study of T cell repertoires in cytomegalovirus infection. TCRdb itself ran the reads through MiXCR, one entry per CDR3 protein. The sample yields about 440,000 distinct CDR3 sequences, about a third seen once. Sequencing was performed on PBMCs. These receptors were taken from a human donor in good health (CMV status not recorded). Some clones in this sample may be carry-over from other donors' samples.

The chain joins TRBV4-1 to TRBJ2-7; D is perhaps TRBD2 (5 bases). The CDR3 has 14 amino acids. V dropped 0 bases and J dropped 3 bases, with 9 bases sitting between them. CDR1 MGHRA and CDR2 YSYEKL come from the germline V gene. This CDR3 is CASSQDDGDYEQYF. The CDR3 DNA is TGCGCCAGCAGCCAAGATGACGGGGACTACGAGCAGTACTTC.

The chain has TRBV15 and TRBJ2-7, with TRBD2 identical over 12 bases. The CDR3 has 17 residues. The ends lost 0 bases at V and 2 bases at J; junction bases unmatched: 5. Germline V gives CDR1 LNHNV, CDR2 YYDKDF (reference sequence). The CDR3 DNA reads TGTGCCACCAGCAGAGAACTAGCGGGGGGCCCGACCTACGAGCAGTACTTC. It specifies CATSRELAGGPTYEQYF.

As to this clonotype: A much larger clone is a single base away; this may be a read error. The chain links TRBV7-2 to TRBJ1-2; 8 nucleotides line up with TRBD1. The CDR3 is 14 residues long. Germline trimming cut 4 bases from V and 7 bases from J; bases unmatched to any gene: 8. CDR1 is SGHTA and CDR2 is FQGNSA in the germline V gene. DNA for the CDR3: TGTGCCAGCAGCTCCCTGACAGGGGACTGTGGCTACACCTTC. This encodes CASSSLTGDCGYTF.